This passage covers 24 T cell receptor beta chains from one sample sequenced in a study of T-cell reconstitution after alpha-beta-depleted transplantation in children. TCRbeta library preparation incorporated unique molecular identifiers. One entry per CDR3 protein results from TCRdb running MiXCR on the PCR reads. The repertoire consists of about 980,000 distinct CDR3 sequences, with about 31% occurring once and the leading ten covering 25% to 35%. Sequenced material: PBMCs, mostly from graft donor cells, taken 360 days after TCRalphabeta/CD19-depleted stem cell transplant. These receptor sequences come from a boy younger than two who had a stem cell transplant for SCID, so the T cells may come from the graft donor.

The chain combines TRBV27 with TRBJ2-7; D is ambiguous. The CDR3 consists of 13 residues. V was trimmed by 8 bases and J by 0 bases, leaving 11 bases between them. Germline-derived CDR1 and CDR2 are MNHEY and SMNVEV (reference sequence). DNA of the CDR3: TGTGCCAGCGCCTACGGGTACTCCTACGAGCAGTACTTC. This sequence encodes CASAYGYSYEQYF.

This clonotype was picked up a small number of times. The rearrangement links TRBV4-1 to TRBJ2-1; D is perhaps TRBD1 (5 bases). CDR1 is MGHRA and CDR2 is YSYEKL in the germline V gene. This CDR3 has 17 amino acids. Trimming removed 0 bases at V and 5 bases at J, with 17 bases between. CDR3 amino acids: CASSQEGFVQGHNEQFF. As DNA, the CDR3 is TGCGCCAGCAGCCAAGAGGGATTCGTGCAGGGTCACAATGAGCAGTTCTTC.

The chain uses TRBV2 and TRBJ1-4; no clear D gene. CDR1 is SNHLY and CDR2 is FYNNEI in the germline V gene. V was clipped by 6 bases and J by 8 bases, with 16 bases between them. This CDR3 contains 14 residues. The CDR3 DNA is TGTGCCAGCAGACCAGGACCCCGAGGGGAAAAACTGTTTTTT. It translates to CASRPGPRGEKLFF.

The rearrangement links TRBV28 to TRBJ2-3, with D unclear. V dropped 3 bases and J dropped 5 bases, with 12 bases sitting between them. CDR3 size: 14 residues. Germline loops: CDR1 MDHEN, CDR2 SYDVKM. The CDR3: CASSLGGHGDTQYF. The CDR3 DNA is TGTGCCAGCAGTTTGGGTGGGCATGGAGATACGCAGTATTTT.

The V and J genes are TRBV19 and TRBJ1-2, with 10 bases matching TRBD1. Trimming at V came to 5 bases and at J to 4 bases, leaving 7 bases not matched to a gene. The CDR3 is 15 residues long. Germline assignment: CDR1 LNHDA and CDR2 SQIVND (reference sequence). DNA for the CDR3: TGTGCCAGTAGTCGGGACAGGGGAGGAGGCTATGGCTACACCTTC. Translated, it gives CASSRDRGGGYGYTF.

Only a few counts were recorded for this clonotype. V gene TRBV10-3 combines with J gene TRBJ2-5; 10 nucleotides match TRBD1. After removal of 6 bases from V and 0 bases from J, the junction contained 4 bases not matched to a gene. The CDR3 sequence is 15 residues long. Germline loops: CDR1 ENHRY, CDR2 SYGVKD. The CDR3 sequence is CAIRAGTGDQETQYF. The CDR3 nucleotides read TGTGCCATCAGAGCCGGGACAGGGGACCAAGAGACCCAGTACTTC.

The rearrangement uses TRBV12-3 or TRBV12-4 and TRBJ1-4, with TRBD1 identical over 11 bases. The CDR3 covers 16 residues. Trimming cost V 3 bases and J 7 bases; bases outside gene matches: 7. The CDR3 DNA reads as TGTGCCAGCAGTTTCACCCCCGGGACAGGGGGTGAAAAACTGTTTTTT. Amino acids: CASSFTPGTGGEKLFF.

As DNA, the CDR3 is TGTGCCAGCAGCGTACCTCGGGAGACCCAGTACTTC. It encodes CASSVPRETQYF. The chain carries TRBV7-2 and TRBJ2-5; D gene unclear. Germline assignment: CDR1 SGHTA and CDR2 FQGNSA. CDR3 length: 12 amino acids. The germline V and J ends were trimmed by 5 bases and 5 bases, with 9 bases remaining between them.

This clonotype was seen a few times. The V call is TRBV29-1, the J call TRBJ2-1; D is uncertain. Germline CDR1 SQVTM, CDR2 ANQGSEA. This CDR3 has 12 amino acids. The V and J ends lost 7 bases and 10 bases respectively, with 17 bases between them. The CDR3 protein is CSATDLVLEQFF. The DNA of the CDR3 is TGCAGCGCCACCGACCTTGTCTTGGAGCAGTTCTTC.

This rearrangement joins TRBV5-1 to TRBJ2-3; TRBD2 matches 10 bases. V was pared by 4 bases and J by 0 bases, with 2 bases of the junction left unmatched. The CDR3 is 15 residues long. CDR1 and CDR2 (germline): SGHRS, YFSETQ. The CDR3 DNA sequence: TGCGCCAGCAGCAAGACTAGCGGGAGCACAGATACGCAGTATTTT. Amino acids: CASSKTSGSTDTQYF.

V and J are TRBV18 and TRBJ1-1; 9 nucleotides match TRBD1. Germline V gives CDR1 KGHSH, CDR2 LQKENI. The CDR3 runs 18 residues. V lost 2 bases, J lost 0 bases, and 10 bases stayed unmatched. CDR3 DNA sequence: TGTGCCAGCTCACCAGTCCCTCCGGGACAGGGAGTGAACACTGAAGCTTTCTTT. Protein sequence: CASSPVPPGQGVNTEAFF.

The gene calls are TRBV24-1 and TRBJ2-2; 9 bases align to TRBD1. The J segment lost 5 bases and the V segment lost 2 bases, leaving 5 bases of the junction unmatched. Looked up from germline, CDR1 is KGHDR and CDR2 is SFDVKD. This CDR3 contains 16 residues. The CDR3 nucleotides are TGTGCCACCAGTGATTACAGGGGGCAGGGGACCGGGGAGCTGTTTTTT. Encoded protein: CATSDYRGQGTGELFF.

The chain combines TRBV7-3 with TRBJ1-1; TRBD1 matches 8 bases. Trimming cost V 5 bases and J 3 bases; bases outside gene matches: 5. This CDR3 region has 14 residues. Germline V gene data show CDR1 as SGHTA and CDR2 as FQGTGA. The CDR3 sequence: CASSEYRGDTEAFF. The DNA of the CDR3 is TGTGCCAGCAGCGAGTACAGGGGGGACACTGAAGCTTTCTTT.

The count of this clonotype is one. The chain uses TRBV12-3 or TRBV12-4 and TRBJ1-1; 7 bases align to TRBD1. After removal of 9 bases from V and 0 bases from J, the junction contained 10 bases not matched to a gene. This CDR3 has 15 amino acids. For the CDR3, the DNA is TGTGCCAGTTCAACGGGACAGTCCATGAACACTGAAGCTTTCTTT. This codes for CASSTGQSMNTEAFF.

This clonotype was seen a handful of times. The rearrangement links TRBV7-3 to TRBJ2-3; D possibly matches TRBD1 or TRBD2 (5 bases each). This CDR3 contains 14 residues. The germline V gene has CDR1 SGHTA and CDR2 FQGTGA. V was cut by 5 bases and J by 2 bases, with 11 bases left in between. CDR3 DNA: TGTGCCAGCAGCCCCGAGGGGCCCACAGATACGCAGTATTTT. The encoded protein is CASSPEGPTDTQYF.

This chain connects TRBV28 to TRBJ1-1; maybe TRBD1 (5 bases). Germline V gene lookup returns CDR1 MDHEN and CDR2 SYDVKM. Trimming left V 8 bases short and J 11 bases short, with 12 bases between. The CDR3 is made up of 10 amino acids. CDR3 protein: CASGWGAAFF. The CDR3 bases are TGTGCCAGCGGGTGGGGCGCGGCTTTCTTT.

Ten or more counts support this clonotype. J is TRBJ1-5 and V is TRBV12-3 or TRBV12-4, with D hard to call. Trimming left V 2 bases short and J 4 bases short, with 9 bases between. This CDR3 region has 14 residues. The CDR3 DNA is TGTGCCAGCAGTTTATTCGGCGTAAATCAGCCCCAGCATTTT. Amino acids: CASSLFGVNQPQHF.

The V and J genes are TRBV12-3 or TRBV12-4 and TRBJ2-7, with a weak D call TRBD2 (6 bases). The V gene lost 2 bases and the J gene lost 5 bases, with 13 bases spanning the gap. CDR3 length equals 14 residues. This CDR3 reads CASSLRDSLNEQYF. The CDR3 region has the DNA TGTGCCAGCAGTTTAAGGGACTCTCTTAACGAGCAGTACTTC.

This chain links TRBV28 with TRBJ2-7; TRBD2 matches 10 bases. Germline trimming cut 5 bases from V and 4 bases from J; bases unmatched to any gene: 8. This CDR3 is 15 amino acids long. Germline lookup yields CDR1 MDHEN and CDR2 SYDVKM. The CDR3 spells CASSPWSSGGYEQYF. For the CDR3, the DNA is TGTGCCAGCAGTCCATGGAGTAGCGGGGGGTACGAGCAGTACTTC.

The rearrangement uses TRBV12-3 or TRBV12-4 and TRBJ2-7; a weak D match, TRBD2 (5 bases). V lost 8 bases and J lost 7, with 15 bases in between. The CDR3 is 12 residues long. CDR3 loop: CASGYPGWEQYF. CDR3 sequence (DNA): TGTGCCAGCGGCTACCCGGGGTGGGAGCAGTACTTC.

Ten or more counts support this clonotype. CDR3 sequence reads: CASNGQTYTGELFF. The CDR3 DNA sequence: TGCGCCAGCAACGGACAGACTTACACCGGGGAGCTGTTTTTT. This chain connects TRBV5-1 to TRBJ2-2; weak D call: TRBD1 (6 bases). The CDR3 has 14 amino acids. The germline V gene encodes CDR1 SGHRS and CDR2 YFSETQ. The V and J ends lost 6 bases and 3 bases respectively, with 12 bases between them. Variable domain in full (rest from reference TRBV5-1 and TRBJ2-2): KAGVTQTPRYLIKTRGQQVTLSCSPISGHRSVSWYQQTPGQGLQFLFEYFSETQRNKGNFPGRFSGRQFSNSRSEMNVSTLELGDSALYLCASNGQTYTGELFFGEGSRLTVL.

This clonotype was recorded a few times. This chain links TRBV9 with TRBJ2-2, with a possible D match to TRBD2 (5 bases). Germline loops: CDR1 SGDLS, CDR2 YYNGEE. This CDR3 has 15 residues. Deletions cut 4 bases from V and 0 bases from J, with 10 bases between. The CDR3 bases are TGTGCCAGCAGCTCCCGGGGAGCGAACACCGGGGAGCTGTTTTTT. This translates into CASSSRGANTGELFF.

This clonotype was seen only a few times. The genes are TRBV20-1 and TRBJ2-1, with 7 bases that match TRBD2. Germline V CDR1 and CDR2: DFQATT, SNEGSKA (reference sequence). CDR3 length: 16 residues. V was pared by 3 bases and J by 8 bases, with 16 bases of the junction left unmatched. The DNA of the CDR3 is TGCAGTGCTAGTCAAACGGGGGGAGGGGAGCTCGATGAGCAGTTCTTC. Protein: CSASQTGGGELDEQFF.

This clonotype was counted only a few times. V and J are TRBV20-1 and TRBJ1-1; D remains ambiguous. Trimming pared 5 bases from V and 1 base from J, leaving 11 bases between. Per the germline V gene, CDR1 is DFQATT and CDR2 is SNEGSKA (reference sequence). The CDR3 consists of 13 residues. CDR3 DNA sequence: TGCAGTGCTGTAAGTGGTAGGAACACTGAAGCTTTCTTT. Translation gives CSAVSGRNTEAFF.